Listed below are T cell receptor beta chains from one sample, sequenced in a study of blood T cell repertoires in COVID-19. Libraries were prepared by immunoSEQ multiplex PCR; TCRdb keeps only in-frame clonotypes and omits some of them. The repertoire holds 130,000 to 150,000 clones, with approximately 80% as singletons. Sequencing used peripheral blood. The receptors stem from a human donor in a cohort sampled during active COVID-19. Each CDR3 is given with its conserved first and last residue. The order of the fields is J gene, V gene, D gene, clone size, CDR3 protein, CDR3 DNA. The D gene is left open where the match is weak. Rows give clone size only sometimes, using once, few, many, or a class for an expanded clone.

TRBJ1-1 | TRBV6-5 | . | . | CASSYSGGTNTEAFF | TGTGCCAGCAGTTACTCGGGGGGAACGAACACTGAAGCTTTCTTT
TRBJ1-2 | TRBV6-6 | . | . | CASSYSAAANYGYTF | TGTGCCAGCAGTTACTCGGCGGCAGCAAATTATGGCTACACCTTC
TRBJ2-2 | TRBV5-4 | . | once | CASSNYTGELFF | TGTGCCAGCAGTAACTACACCGGGGAGCTGTTTTTT
TRBJ2-5 | TRBV5-1 | . | . | CASSLALRGQETQYF | TGCGCCAGCAGCTTGGCGCTGCGGGGCCAAGAGACCCAGTACTTC
TRBJ2-7 | TRBV12-5 | . | many | CASGFWDSLYEQYF | TGTGCTAGTGGTTTTTGGGACTCCCTCTACGAGCAGTACTTC
TRBJ2-3 | TRBV2 | TRBD1 | . | CASQKDSAGGDTQYF | TGTGCCAGCCAAAAGGACAGCGCAGGGGGCGATACGCAGTATTTT
TRBJ2-3 | TRBV5-4 | . | . | CASSPAGLDTQYF | TGTGCCAGCAGCCCAGCGGGCCTAGATACGCAGTATTTT
TRBJ2-2 | TRBV19 | . | many | CASSARTANTGELFF | TGTGCCAGTAGTGCCCGGACAGCGAACACCGGGGAGCTGTTTTTT
TRBJ1-5 | TRBV27 | TRBD1 | . | CASSLLKDRRNQPQHF | TGTGCCAGCAGTTTATTAAAGGACAGGCGCAATCAGCCCCAGCATTTT
TRBJ2-7 | TRBV11-1 | . | . | CASSPASYEQYF | TGTGCCAGCAGCCCCGCGTCCTACGAGCAGTACTTC
TRBJ1-4 | TRBV7-9 | . | . | CASSLEWTTNEKLFF | TGTGCCAGCAGCTTAGAATGGACTACTAATGAAAAACTGTTTTTT
TRBJ1-2 | TRBV5-1 | . | . | CASSSGEGYGYTF | TGCGCCAGCAGCTCAGGGGAAGGCTATGGCTACACCTTC
TRBJ2-7 | TRBV6-5 | TRBD1 | . | CASSYSTTGVPYEQYF | TGTGCCAGCAGTTACTCGACGACAGGGGTTCCCTACGAGCAGTACTTC
TRBJ1-3 | TRBV6-5 | . | once | CASIEPSGNTIYF | TGTGCCAGCATAGAGCCGTCTGGAAACACCATATATTTT
TRBJ2-1 | TRBV4-1 | TRBD2 | . | CASSHRSQRGLGDEQFF | TGCGCCAGCAGCCACAGGTCTCAGCGGGGGCTCGGGGATGAGCAGTTCTTC
TRBJ2-6 | TRBV10-1 | TRBD1 | . | CASRGQGSGANVLTF | TGCGCCAGCAGAGGACAGGGCTCTGGGGCCAACGTCCTGACTTTC
TRBJ1-6 | TRBV9 | TRBD1 | . | CASRTRTGNSPLHF | TGTGCCAGCAGGACAAGGACAGGCAATTCACCCCTCCACTTT
TRBJ1-2 | TRBV28 | TRBD1 | . | CASSRQGAGYTF | TGTGCCAGCAGCCGACAGGGAGCGGGCTACACCTTC
TRBJ2-7 | TRBV18 | TRBD1 | few | CASSPVRGQGGSEQYF | TGTGCCAGCTCACCAGTTAGGGGACAGGGGGGAAGCGAGCAGTACTTC
TRBJ2-3 | TRBV9 | . | few | CASSPYRMITDTQYF | TGTGCCAGCAGCCCGTACAGGATGATCACAGATACGCAGTATTTT
TRBJ1-1 | TRBV11-1 | TRBD1 | . | CASSWSPGTGDTEAFF | TGTGCCAGCAGCTGGTCTCCCGGGACAGGGGACACTGAAGCTTTCTTT
TRBJ1-1 | TRBV9 | . | once | CASSPSGLPNTEAFF | TGTGCCAGCAGCCCCTCGGGACTTCCGAACACTGAAGCTTTCTTT
TRBJ2-1 | TRBV11-2 | TRBD2 | . | CASSSGSSGADEQFF | TGTGCCAGCAGCTCAGGGTCTAGCGGGGCCGATGAGCAGTTCTTC
TRBJ2-2 | TRBV5-1 | TRBD1 | . | CASSLGQGNTGELFF | TGCGCCAGCAGCTTAGGACAGGGGAACACCGGGGAGCTGTTTTTT
TRBJ2-1 | TRBV3-1/TRBV3-2 | TRBD2 | . | CASSHIRLAGGLGEQFF | TGTGCCAGCAGCCATATAAGACTAGCGGGGGGCCTCGGTGAGCAGTTCTTC
TRBJ2-3 | TRBV4-1 | . | . | CASSQGQPDTQYF | TGCGCCAGCAGCCAAGGACAGCCTGATACGCAGTATTTT
TRBJ2-7 | TRBV15 | . | . | CATSRSSYEQYF | TGTGCCACCAGCAGATCGTCCTACGAGCAGTACTTC
TRBJ1-3 | TRBV4-3 | . | . | CASSQDRRGVAGNTIYF | TGCGCCAGCAGCCAAGATAGGCGGGGGGTCGCTGGAAACACCATATATTTT
TRBJ1-5 | TRBV7-8 | TRBD1 | . | CASSSRDRENQPQHF | TGTGCCAGCAGCTCCCGGGACAGGGAGAATCAGCCCCAGCATTTT
TRBJ1-1 | TRBV4-3 | . | . | CASSQDAGLMNTEAFF | TGCGCCAGCAGCCAAGATGCAGGACTTATGAACACTGAAGCTTTCTTT
TRBJ1-4 | TRBV4-2 | TRBD1 | . | CASSRSGTGEGKLFF | TGTGCCAGCAGCCGTTCAGGGACAGGGGAAGGAAAACTGTTTTTT
TRBJ2-1 | TRBV5-1 | . | many | CASSLRGTFINEQFF | TGCGCCAGCAGCTTGCGGGGTACGTTTATCAATGAGCAGTTCTTC
TRBJ1-5 | TRBV28 | TRBD1 | . | CASTKTGEGDSNQPQHF | TGTGCCAGCACAAAGACAGGGGAAGGGGATAGCAATCAGCCCCAGCATTTT
TRBJ1-2 | TRBV5-1 | TRBD1 | . | CASSLASDRADYGYTF | TGCGCCAGCAGCTTGGCCTCGGACAGGGCTGACTATGGCTACACCTTC
TRBJ2-1 | TRBV4-3 | TRBD1 | . | CASSQVQGNEQFF | TGCGCCAGCAGCCAGGTACAGGGGAATGAGCAGTTCTTC
TRBJ2-2 | TRBV5-4 | . | . | CASSLEQNTGELFF | TGTGCCAGCAGCTTGGAACAGAACACCGGGGAGCTGTTTTTT
TRBJ1-1 | TRBV18 | . | . | CASSPILNTEAFF | TGTGCCAGCTCACCGATTCTAAACACTGAAGCTTTCTTT
TRBJ1-5 | TRBV28 | . | . | CASSSTSKNQPQHF | TGTGCCAGCAGTTCAACGAGTAAAAATCAGCCCCAGCATTTT